Reported below is one T cell receptor beta chain. Antigen specificity is unknown. This entry belongs to a study of cytomegalovirus exposure and HLA in healthy donors. Study-wide results and caveats: In a later analysis, donors in an Asian-associated ancestry cluster reportedly had fewer N-insertions in productive TCRs than the cohort mean.

With 60 Vbeta and 13 Jbeta primers, the PCR was carried out. Measured with immunoSEQ multiplex PCR; TCRdb has only the in-frame clones, and not every one. Here the sample spans around 200,000 clones, 65% to 90% being singletons. The V and J ends lost 6 bases and 4 bases respectively, with 18 bases between them. Germline V gene sequence: CDR1 MNHEY, CDR2 SVGAGI. The CDR3 is 15 residues long. This sequence was found in a girl between 10 and 17 years old in good health and CMV-seronegative. The chain carries TRBV6-5 and TRBJ2-5; possibly TRBD1 for D (6 bases). The sequenced material came from PBMCs. The DNA for the CDR3 is TGTGCCAGCAGCCAGGACAGCGTTCGGAGAGAGACCCAGTACTTC. Encoded protein: CASSQDSVRRETQYF.